This entry concerns a single T cell receptor (beta chain). What it binds is not known. One end of the junction fails to match germline, which may point to a read error. Oncomine TCR Beta short-read sequencing was applied to DNA from cultured CD4+ T cells. MiXCR, applied by TCRdb to the PCR reads, yields one record per CDR3 protein. This sample has 4,000 or so distinct CDR3 sequences; around 26% occur once, and the top ten carry around 50%. Sample treatment: approximately 9-day PBMC culture with coronavirus spike peptide pools or control peptides (ViraFEST assay). Before the COVID-19 pandemic (2011-2018), CD4+ T cells were obtained from the unexposed donor. TCRs were sequenced by ViraFEST after antigen-specific T cells had been expanded with peptide pools. Having spent 10 days in culture, CD4+ T cells were then isolated by negative selection. This sample was included in a study of vaccination and CD4 T cells after COVID-19. Study information: Six male and four female convalescents took part, two of them Hispanic. Samples after vaccination came a median approximately 73 days past dose two, ranging 14 to 241.

CDR1 and CDR2 from the germline V gene are MDHEN and SYDVKM. This CDR3 has 12 residues. Sequenced input: CD4+ T cells from blood, cultured in vitro. The sequence derives from a human donor in good health. V gene TRBV28 combines with J gene TRBJ1-5; D is ambiguous. CDR3 region: CASAVGNQPRHF. The CDR3 coding sequence is TGTGCCAGCGCCGTGGGCAATCAGCCCCGGCATTTT. The full variable domain, completed using reference TRBV28 and TRBJ1-5, is DVKVTQSSRYLVKRTGEKVFLECVQDMDHENMFWYRQDPGLGLRLIYFSYDVKMKEKGDIPEGYSVSREKKERFSLILESASTNQTSMYLCASAVGNQPRHFGDGTRLSIL.